The 17 T cell receptor beta chains presented below share a single source sample, sequenced in a study of metastatic and nonmetastatic thyroid tumors. Nobody among the patients had been given any treatment before thyroid surgery. TCRdb re-called the PCR reads through MiXCR. Of roughly 17,000 clones listed, under 30% are singletons. The sequenced sample consisted of tumor tissue. These receptors were obtained from a male donor with papillary thyroid cancer or a benign thyroid nodule (not recorded which). Some clones in this sample may be carry-over from other donors' samples.

This clone is deemed medium-sized. The CDR3 DNA is TGCAGTGCTACCGGGCCGAGCTCCTACGAGCAGTACTTC. This encodes CSATGPSSYEQYF. This chain joins TRBV20-1 and TRBJ2-7; D is unclear. Germline loops: CDR1 DFQATT, CDR2 SNEGSKA (reference sequence). V was trimmed by 4 bases and J by 0 bases, leaving 10 bases between them. This CDR3 is built from 13 residues.

In this sample, this clone turned up many times. The chain uses TRBV25-1 and TRBJ2-4; 7 nucleotides align to TRBD2. In germline, CDR1 is MGHDK, CDR2 SYGVNS. This CDR3 region has 15 residues. V gave up 1 base and J gave up 5 bases; unmatched junction bases: 5. The CDR3 DNA is TGTGCCAGCAGTGAATCTAGCGGTCTACAAAACATTCAGTACTTC. Protein sequence: CASSESSGLQNIQYF.

This clone was observed at least ten times. J is TRBJ1-3 and V is TRBV6-1; the D gene is possibly TRBD1 (5 bases). V lost 6 bases and J lost 0, with 12 bases in between. Germline-derived CDR1 and CDR2 are MNHNS and SASEGT. This CDR3 has 15 amino acids. As DNA, the CDR3 is TGTGCCAGCAGAGGGTCGACAGTCTCTGGAAACACCATATATTTT. Amino acids: CASRGSTVSGNTIYF.

The rearrangement uses TRBV20-1 and TRBJ2-7; D may match TRBD1 or TRBD2 (5 bases each). The germline CDR1 and CDR2 sequences are DFQATT and SNEGSKA (reference sequence). This CDR3 has 13 residues. The V end was cut by 0 bases, the J end by 7 bases, with 13 bases between. The CDR3 region has the DNA TGCAGTGCTAGAGATTCAGGGACCCCTGAGCAGTACTTC. Residues: CSARDSGTPEQYF.

By share, this clone ranks as medium-sized. The gene calls are TRBV4-1 and TRBJ2-7; D is possibly TRBD2 (6 bases). CDR1 and CDR2 (germline): MGHRA, YSYEKL. V lost 1 base to trimming and J lost 0 bases, with 13 bases between them. The CDR3 totals 16 residues. In nucleotides, the CDR3 is TGCGCCAGCAGCCAAGTCTTGGAGGGACCCTCCTACGAGCAGTACTTC. Translation gives CASSQVLEGPSYEQYF.

A remark on this clone: At one of its ends the junction is not consistent with the germline gene, which may arise from a read error. The rearrangement links TRBV11-2 to TRBJ1-2; a possible D gene is TRBD1 (5 bases). This CDR3 has 16 amino acids. The germline gives CDR1 SGHAT, CDR2 FQNNGV. The CDR3 sequence is CACSDPEGRWDYGYTF. The DNA of the CDR3 is TGTGCCTGCAGCGACCCGGAGGGGCGTTGGGACTATGGCTACACCTTC.

This clone was observed at least ten times. This chain's CDR3 is CASRATGIEGAEAFF. CDR3 coding DNA: TGTGCCAGCAGAGCGACAGGGATTGAAGGTGCTGAAGCTTTCTTT. The chain links TRBV9 to TRBJ1-1; TRBD1 matches 7 bases. CDR3 length equals 15 residues. Germline V lookup: CDR1 SGDLS, CDR2 YYNGEE. V lost 5 bases to trimming and J lost 6 bases; unmatched junction nucleotides: 13.

This clone was recorded only once. The rearrangement links TRBV7-3 to TRBJ2-6; 8 nucleotides agree with TRBD2. The germline CDR1 and CDR2 sequences are SGHTA and FQGTGA. V trimming: 3 bases; J trimming: 0 bases; junction bases outside the gene matches: 7. This CDR3 has 18 amino acids. The CDR3 DNA reads TGTGCCAGCAGCTTTGGACTAGCCGTCGGCTCTGGGGCCAACGTCCTGACTTTC. Protein product: CASSFGLAVGSGANVLTF.

The chain has TRBV30 and TRBJ1-2, with TRBD1 matching over 7 bases. This CDR3 region has 16 residues. The junction had 11 bases not matched to a gene; V was cut back by 4 bases and J by 0 bases. CDR1 GTSNPN and CDR2 SVGIG come from the germline V gene (reference sequence). CDR3 in amino acids: CAWIRDRGLTNYGYTF. The DNA for the CDR3 is TGTGCCTGGATCCGGGACAGAGGGTTAACTAACTATGGCTACACCTTC.

V and J are TRBV3-1 and TRBJ1-1; TRBD1 aligns across 9 bases. There are 15 residues in the CDR3. Germline V lookup: CDR1 LGHDT, CDR2 YNNKEL (reference sequence). After removal of 8 bases from V and 3 bases from J, the junction contained 10 bases not matched to a gene. Written as DNA, the CDR3 is TGTGCCAGCGGGTTCGACAGGGGGGAATACACTGAAGCTTTCTTT. Protein sequence: CASGFDRGEYTEAFF.

This clone was observed at least ten times. The J gene is TRBJ1-1, the V gene TRBV7-9; D is unclear. The V gene's germline CDR1 is SEHNR and CDR2 FQNEAQ (reference sequence). Trimming stripped 2 bases from V and 4 bases from J, with 5 bases between. CDR3 length equals 12 residues. CDR3 loop: CASSLRPTEAFF. CDR3 DNA sequence: TGTGCCAGCAGCTTAAGGCCCACTGAAGCTTTCTTT. Full variable domain (outside the CDR3, taken from reference TRBV7-9 and TRBJ1-1): DTGVSQNPRHKITKRGQNVTFRCDPISEHNRLYWYRQTLGQGPEFLTYFQNEAQLEKSRLLSDRFSAERPKGSFSTLEIQRTEQGDSAMYLCASSLRPTEAFFGQGTRLTVV.

V usage is TRBV20-1 and J usage is TRBJ2-7; 9 nucleotides line up with TRBD1. V lost 7 bases, J lost 0 bases, and 4 bases stayed unmatched. CDR1 is DFQATT, CDR2 SNEGSKA, per germline (reference sequence). The CDR3 sequence is 13 residues long. The CDR3 DNA reads TGCAGTGGAGGACAGGGGTTCTCCTACGAGCAGTACTTC. This encodes CSGGQGFSYEQYF.

The CDR3 DNA reads as TGTGCCAGCAGCTTATTCGGACAGGGGGCGATCGGGGAGCTGTTTTTT. This codes for CASSLFGQGAIGELFF. V usage is TRBV11-2 and J usage is TRBJ2-2, with 11 bases aligning to TRBD1. The germline V gene encodes CDR1 SGHAT and CDR2 FQNNGV. This CDR3 is built from 16 residues. V was clipped by 2 bases and J by 7 bases; unmatched bases: 6.

The chain couples TRBV5-1 to TRBJ1-6; no clear D gene. V dropped 4 bases and J dropped 9 bases, with 14 bases sitting between them. In germline, CDR1 is SGHRS, CDR2 YFSETQ. This CDR3 has 14 residues. CDR3 coding DNA: TGCGCCAGCAGCCTATGGGTACAACGTTCACCCCTCCACTTT. Its translation is CASSLWVQRSPLHF.

V usage is TRBV3-1 and J usage is TRBJ1-1; a possible D gene is TRBD1 (5 bases). There are 19 residues in the CDR3. Trimming left V 1 base short and J 0 bases short, with 21 bases between. Germline CDR1 and CDR2: LGHDT and YNNKEL (reference sequence). The CDR3 DNA reads as TGTGCCAGCAGCCAAGCGAGCGCAGGGCATGGGGGGGTGAACACTGAAGCTTTCTTT. Its translation: CASSQASAGHGGVNTEAFF. Together with reference TRBV3-1 and TRBJ1-1, the CDR3 gives the full variable domain: DTAVSQTPKYLVTQMGNDKSIKCEQNLGHDTMYWYKQDSKKFLKIMFSYNNKELIINETVPNRFSPKSPDKAHLNLHINSLELGDSAVYFCASSQASAGHGGVNTEAFFGQGTRLTVV.

This clone has just a few counts. Its ends do not fully match the called genes, so a read error is possible. This chain connects TRBV12-3 or TRBV12-4 to TRBJ1-5, with TRBD1 matching over 8 bases. This CDR3 is 13 amino acids long. This chain's CDR3 is CSSKQGVNQPQNF. The DNA for the CDR3 is TGTTCCAGCAAACAGGGGGTCAATCAGCCCCAGAATTTT.

This clone was counted at least ten times. The chain has TRBV5-1 and TRBJ1-4; no firm D call. CDR1 and CDR2 from the germline V gene are SGHRS and YFSETQ. The CDR3 extends over 14 amino acids. V was trimmed by 0 bases and J by 8 bases, leaving 11 bases between them. The CDR3 bases are TGCGCCAGCAGCTTGGTATCAGGAACCGAAAAACTGTTTTTT. This translates into CASSLVSGTEKLFF.